These T cell receptor beta chains were read from a single sample in a study of blood T cell repertoires in COVID-19. Measured with immunoSEQ multiplex PCR; TCRdb has only the in-frame clones, and not every one. The sample lists 96,000 or so clones, about 88% occurring once. Sequenced: peripheral blood. The origin of the receptors is a woman of 80 years or more with acute or convalescent COVID-19. The CDR3 runs from the conserved cysteine through the conserved F or W. The order of the fields is CDR3 length, clone size, V gene, CDR3 protein. Clone size is given for some rows only: seen once, a few or many times, or a class if the clone is expanded.

>14|few|TRBV11-3
CASSGGRSGNTIYF
>14|once|TRBV7-8
CASSRGTGVYGYTF
>16|.|TRBV7-8
CASSLVVLGGPAGYTF
>14|.|TRBV7-2
CASSGRVAAYEQYF
>14|.|TRBV11-3
CASSLDTGNYGYTF
>14|few|TRBV30
CAWSRGGENSPLHF
>15|.|TRBV7-2
CASRQDYGNTGELFF
>14|.|TRBV27
CASSPQGGGTEAFF
>14|.|TRBV28
CASREGTTLYGYTF
>15|.|TRBV5-1
CASSSGHGSSYEQYF
>16|.|TRBV5-4
CASSSRDRPANYGYTF
>15|.|TRBV28
CASSLRGSIILGQFF
>14|.|TRBV9
CASSLSGGATEAFF
>15|.|TRBV7-2
CASSPRTGVNQPQHF
>15|.|TRBV7-3
CASSLGTGWSDTQYF
>17|.|TRBV19
CASSIGTSGRIAYEQYF
>13|.|TRBV28
CASSEPPSGTQYF
>18|.|TRBV21-1
CASSNGTELQKGNQPQHF
>15|.|TRBV6-5
CASTRFDRVNTEAFF
>15|.|TRBV7-2
CASSLSPGAFGKLFF
>13|.|TRBV13
CASSPRGPAEAFF
>15|few|TRBV9
CASSAIRQGPGGYTF
>15|.|TRBV7-2
CASSRDRASTDTQYF
>17|.|TRBV7-2
CASSLGGQGAGHYGYTF
>15|.|TRBV5-8
CASRPRASYSYGYTF
>15|.|TRBV6-1
CASSDPGLGLGQQFF
>15|.|TRBV5-4
CASSFGQGVLETQYF
>13|.|TRBV7-6
CASSLASYNEQFF
>15|.|TRBV18
CASSPGLAVPYEQYF
>14|.|TRBV19
CASSGLAEYNEQFF
>15|.|TRBV18
CASSPTSTGSTEAFF
>14|once|TRBV19
CASSAAGGYTEAFF
>13|.|TRBV28
CASSILGDQPQHF
>17|.|TRBV4-1
CASSQTTPGSTNEKLFF
>15|.|TRBV6-5
CASIIPGTPVREQYF
>15|.|TRBV2
CASSEARGQDSPLHF
>14|once|TRBV21-1
CASALAGDSYEQYF
>15|few|TRBV18
CASSLGLPRYNEQFF
>17|few|TRBV11-2
CASSLAGTGGGTGELFF
>15|once|TRBV7-6
CASSSTSGRRGELFF
>16|.|TRBV10-3
CAISPSGLLMNTEAFF